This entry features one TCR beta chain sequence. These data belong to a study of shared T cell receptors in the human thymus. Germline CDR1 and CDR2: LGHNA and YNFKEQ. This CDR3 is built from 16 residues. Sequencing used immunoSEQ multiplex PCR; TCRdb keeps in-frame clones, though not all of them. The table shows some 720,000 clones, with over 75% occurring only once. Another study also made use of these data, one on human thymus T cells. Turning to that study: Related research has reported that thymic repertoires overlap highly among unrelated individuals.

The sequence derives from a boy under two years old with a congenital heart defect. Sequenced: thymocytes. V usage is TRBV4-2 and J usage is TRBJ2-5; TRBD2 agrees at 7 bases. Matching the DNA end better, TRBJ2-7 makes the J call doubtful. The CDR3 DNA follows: TGTGCCAGCAGCCAACTGACTAGCCAAGGGACCCACGAGCAGTACTTC. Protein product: CASSQLTSQGTHEQYF.